This T cell receptor beta chain is drawn from a study of T cells after yellow fever vaccination. Germline CDR1 SGDLS, CDR2 YYNGEE. This CDR3 contains 14 residues. Trimming cost V 2 bases and J 1 base, with 8 bases left between them. From the 5' RACE reads, TCRdb called clonotypes with MiXCR, one entry per CDR3 protein. Among some 160,000 distinct CDR3 sequences listed, 6.5% to 8.5% were seen once. At least ten counts were recorded for this clonotype. The clonotype was recovered from a man between 18 and 35 years old who received the YFV17D yellow fever vaccine. The chain has TRBV9 and TRBJ2-3; a possible D gene is TRBD1 (5 bases). Sequenced material: CD4+ T cells sorted from PBMCs, taken around 5 days after the first yellow fever vaccination. In nucleotides, the CDR3 is TGTGCCAGCAGCGTGGGCAGGGGCACAGATACGCAGTATTTT. Its translation is CASSVGRGTDTQYF. Looking up the rest from reference TRBV9 and TRBJ2-3 gives the full variable domain: DSGVTQTPKHLITATGQRVTLRCSPRSGDLSVYWYQQSLDQGLQFLIQYYNGEERAKGNILERFSAQQFPDLHSELNLSSLELGDSALYFCASSVGRGTDTQYFGPGTRLTVL.